One sample yielded the 24 T cell receptor beta chains listed below, sequenced in a study of blood T cell repertoires in COVID-19. Only in-frame clones appear in the TCRdb table, and some are missing; sequencing was by immunoSEQ multiplex PCR. The data contain 150,000 to 200,000 clones, 86% of them singletons. The sample comprised peripheral blood. The receptor source for this set is a man aged 70 or older with acute or convalescent COVID-19.

The chain recombines TRBV5-1 with TRBJ1-1; weak D call: TRBD1 (6 bases). The CDR3 contains 12 residues. Trimming took 8 bases from V and 1 from J, leaving 9 bases between them. Germline V gives CDR1 SGHRS, CDR2 YFSETQ. The CDR3 sequence: CASMTGNTEAFF. In DNA form, the CDR3 reads TGCGCCAGTATGACAGGGAACACTGAAGCTTTCTTT.

This chain joins TRBV4-1 and TRBJ2-7; 7 bases agree with TRBD2. The germline V gene has CDR1 MGHRA and CDR2 YSYEKL. The CDR3 has 15 amino acids. After removal of 2 bases from V and 4 bases from J, the junction contained 8 bases not matched to a gene. The CDR3 spells CASSQTRGERYEQYF. The DNA for the CDR3 is TGCGCCAGCAGCCAAACCCGGGGGGAGCGTTACGAGCAGTACTTC.

To note about this clone: The sample contains more than one DNA sequence encoding this CDR3. The V and J genes are TRBV5-1 and TRBJ2-1, with 8 bases aligning to TRBD2. CDR1 is SGHRS and CDR2 is YFSETQ in the germline V gene. The CDR3 extends over 17 amino acids. Losses at the gene ends were 1 base for V and 0 bases for J; bases not matched to a gene: 6. CDR3 coding DNA: TGCGCCAGCAGCTTGCGGGGGGGCCCAAGCTCCTACAATGAGCAGTTCTTC. Translation: CASSLRGGPSSYNEQFF.

This clone showed up just once. The rearrangement uses TRBV9 and TRBJ2-3, with 14 bases lining up with TRBD2. The trim removed 3 bases at V and 5 bases at J, leaving 5 bases unmatched. There are 16 residues in the CDR3. Germline values: CDR1 SGDLS, CDR2 YYNGEE. CDR3 DNA sequence: TGTGCCAGCAGCGCGGGACTAGCGGGAGCTCAAGATACGCAGTATTTT. Translated, it gives CASSAGLAGAQDTQYF.

In this sample, this clone turned up a few times. V is TRBV9 and J is TRBJ1-5, with 8 positions matching TRBD1. Germline lookup yields CDR1 SGDLS and CDR2 YYNGEE. The V gene end was trimmed by 4 bases and the J gene end by 6 bases; junction bases not matched to a gene: 6. The CDR3 covers 14 residues. CDR3 in amino acids: CASSRQGAPQPQHF. CDR3 sequence (DNA): TGTGCCAGCAGCAGGCAGGGGGCCCCTCAGCCCCAGCATTTT.

This clone has only one observation. This chain links TRBV4-1 with TRBJ1-6; 7 nucleotides agree with TRBD1. The CDR3 length is 14 residues. V lost 4 bases to trimming and J lost 7 bases; unmatched junction nucleotides: 4. Germline assignment: CDR1 MGHRA and CDR2 YSYEKL. CDR3 sequence (DNA): TGCGCCAGCAGCCTGGACAGGTCCAATTCACCCCTCCACTTT. This gives the protein CASSLDRSNSPLHF.

This chain joins TRBV29-1 and TRBJ1-1; D gene ambiguous. The V gene's germline CDR1 is SQVTM and CDR2 ANQGSEA. The ends were cut back, 5 bases at V and 1 base at J, with 11 bases in the middle. The CDR3 sequence is 13 residues long. This CDR3 is CSVLRDQNTEAFF. The CDR3 DNA reads TGCAGCGTTCTCCGGGATCAGAACACTGAAGCTTTCTTT.

The genes are TRBV5-1 and TRBJ1-1, with TRBD1 matching over 10 bases. The germline V gene has CDR1 SGHRS and CDR2 YFSETQ. The length of the CDR3 is 16 residues. V trimming: 1 base; J trimming: 6 bases; junction bases outside the gene matches: 9. In nucleotides, the CDR3 is TGCGCCAGCAGCTTGCTGGCCCCCGGGACAGGGGCTGAAGCTTTCTTT. This gives the protein CASSLLAPGTGAEAFF.

The chain is built from TRBV5-6 and TRBJ1-2, with D tentatively TRBD1 (5 bases). Trimming removed 4 bases from V and 2 bases from J, with 12 bases in between. CDR3 length: 14 residues. Germline assignment: CDR1 SGHDT and CDR2 YYEEEE. Written as DNA, the CDR3 is TGTGCCAGCAGCCCACGCGGGGGGAACTATGGCTACACCTTC. Amino acid sequence: CASSPRGGNYGYTF.

V gene TRBV7-9 combines with J gene TRBJ2-7; D is perhaps TRBD1 (5 bases). This CDR3 contains 14 residues. Germline CDR1 and CDR2: SEHNR and FQNEAQ (reference sequence). V was trimmed by 0 bases and J by 6 bases, leaving 12 bases between them. The CDR3 loop is CASSLAGAQLEQYF. The CDR3 DNA follows: TGTGCCAGCAGCTTAGCAGGGGCGCAACTCGAGCAGTACTTC.

The chain couples TRBV5-1 to TRBJ1-2; 8 positions agree with TRBD1. V dropped 3 bases and J dropped 2; count of bases not matched to a gene: 6. The CDR3 runs 15 residues. CDR1 is SGHRS and CDR2 is YFSETQ in the germline V gene. The DNA of the CDR3 is TGCGCCAGCAGCTGGGGGGACAGGAGCAACTATGGCTACACCTTC. The encoded protein is CASSWGDRSNYGYTF.

The chain has TRBV3-1 (or the pseudogene TRBV3-2) and TRBJ2-7; D not resolved. Germline assignment: CDR1 LGHDT and CDR2 YNNKEL (reference sequence). CDR3 size: 11 residues. The V gene lost 4 bases and the J gene lost 7 bases, with 8 bases spanning the gap. CDR3 sequence reads: CASSLNLEQYF. The DNA for the CDR3 is TGTGCCAGCAGCCTAAATCTGGAGCAGTACTTC.

The chain couples TRBV5-4 to TRBJ2-7; D may be TRBD2 (6 bases). The CDR3 extends over 15 amino acids. The germline V gene has CDR1 SGHNT and CDR2 YYREEE (reference sequence). Trimming cost V 0 bases and J 7 bases, with 17 bases left between them. In DNA form, the CDR3 reads TGTGCCAGCAGCTTGGAGGGACTGGCGGAGGGGGAGCAGTACTTC. Encoded protein: CASSLEGLAEGEQYF.

The V gene is TRBV29-1, the J gene TRBJ2-7, with 8 positions matching TRBD2. Germline values: CDR1 SQVTM, CDR2 ANQGSEA. Unmatched junction bases numbered 7, after V lost 0 bases and J lost 9 bases. This CDR3 contains 13 residues. CDR3 residues: CSVEDRFGRAQYF. DNA of the CDR3: TGCAGCGTTGAAGATCGGTTCGGGAGGGCGCAGTACTTC.

The chain links TRBV5-8 to TRBJ2-2; TRBD2 might be the D (6 bases). Germline V gene data show CDR1 as SGHTS and CDR2 as YDEGEE. Trimming pared 4 bases from V and 4 bases from J, leaving 8 bases between. The CDR3 has 13 residues. The CDR3 sequence: CASSMGGTGELFF. CDR3 sequence (DNA): TGTGCCAGCAGCATGGGAGGCACCGGGGAGCTGTTTTTT.

The CDR3 nucleotides read TGCGCCAGCAGCCTGGGACTAGCGGGATGGGATACGCAGTATTTT. Protein product: CASSLGLAGWDTQYF. This rearrangement joins TRBV5-1 to TRBJ2-3, with 13 bases identical to TRBD2. Per the germline V gene, CDR1 is SGHRS and CDR2 is YFSETQ. J gave up 6 bases and V 4 bases, and 5 bases lay outside the gene matches. The CDR3 has 15 amino acids.

V is TRBV2 and J is TRBJ1-1; 7 bases line up with TRBD1. The CDR3 consists of 14 residues. Trimming at V came to 2 bases and at J to 7 bases, leaving 7 bases not matched to a gene. The germline V gene encodes CDR1 SNHLY and CDR2 FYNNEI. CDR3 DNA: TGTGCCAGCAGTGAACAGGGGGTCGGCGATGAAGCTTTCTTT. Translating it yields CASSEQGVGDEAFF.

This clone was detected only once. This chain joins TRBV7-2 and TRBJ2-1; D remains unclear. This CDR3 is 14 amino acids long. Germline V CDR1 and CDR2: SGHTA, FQGNSA. V gave up 5 bases and J gave up 0 bases, with 8 bases separating them. CDR3 residues: CASSPDFSYNEQFF. The CDR3 DNA is TGTGCCAGCAGCCCTGACTTCTCCTACAATGAGCAGTTCTTC.

The count of this clone is one. The V call is TRBV7-2, the J call TRBJ2-2; D perhaps matches TRBD1 (6 bases). The CDR3 is made up of 14 amino acids. V shed 7 bases and J shed 0 bases, with 9 bases lying between them. Germline CDR1 reads SGHTA; CDR2 reads FQGNSA. The CDR3 nucleotides are TGTGCCAGCATAGGACAGCCGAACACCGGGGAGCTGTTTTTT. It codes for CASIGQPNTGELFF.

This clone was counted only a few times. V and J are TRBV4-1 and TRBJ2-3; TRBD2 aligns across 12 bases. The CDR3 is made up of 18 amino acids. The junction had 13 bases not matched to a gene; V was cut back by 4 bases and J by 5 bases. CDR1 and CDR2 from the germline V gene are MGHRA and YSYEKL. The CDR3 loop is CASSPEVASGRAGDTQYF. The CDR3 nucleotides read TGCGCCAGCAGCCCCGAAGTGGCTAGCGGGAGGGCCGGAGATACGCAGTATTTT.

V usage is TRBV6-4 and J usage is TRBJ2-3; 9 bases match TRBD2. Germline lookup yields CDR1 MRHNA and CDR2 SNTAGT. This CDR3 has 17 amino acids. The trim removed 3 bases at V and 1 base at J, leaving 8 bases unmatched. The CDR3 region has the DNA TGTGCCAGCAGTGAGGGGTTCTCTAGCGGGGGCACAGATACGCAGTATTTT. Its protein product is CASSEGFSSGGTDTQYF.

The count of this clone is one. The chain couples TRBV4-3 to TRBJ1-2; TRBD1 is a possible D gene (6 bases). Per germline, CDR1 LGHNA and CDR2 YSLEER. Trimming took off 5 bases at V and 4 bases at J, with 14 bases between the two ends. This CDR3 spans 14 amino acids. In nucleotides, the CDR3 is TGCGCCAGCAGCATTGGACAGTTGGGCTATGGCTACACCTTC. It specifies CASSIGQLGYGYTF.

This chain uses TRBV20-1 with TRBJ1-3; D remains unclear. Trimming left V 3 bases short and J 0 bases short, with 9 bases between. CDR1 is DFQATT, CDR2 SNEGSKA, per germline (reference sequence). There are 14 residues in the CDR3. DNA of the CDR3: TGCAGTGCTAGTCAAACACGCTCTGGAAACACCATATATTTT. It translates to CSASQTRSGNTIYF.

CDR3 nucleotide sequence: TGCGCCAGCAGACAGGGCCTCTACAATGAGCAGTTCTTC. Protein sequence: CASRQGLYNEQFF. The chain employs TRBV5-1 and TRBJ2-1; D is perhaps TRBD1 (6 bases). Germline V lookup: CDR1 SGHRS, CDR2 YFSETQ. The V end lost 5 bases, the J end lost 3 bases, and 9 bases lay between the germline ends. CDR3 length: 13 residues.